This entry features one T cell receptor (beta chain) sequence. The source of the sample is a study of shared clonotypes between healthy human individuals. Only in-frame clones appear in the TCRdb table, and some are missing; sequencing was by immunoSEQ multiplex PCR. The sample consists of around 2,000,000 clones, about 95% of them appearing once. In the naive CD8 group, cells lacked CD45RO and were positively selected for CCR7, so terminally differentiated effector memory CD45RA+ cells were left out. The CDR3 length is 18 residues. V lost 2 bases, J lost 3 bases, and 15 bases stayed unmatched. The V gene's germline CDR1 is LNHNV and CDR2 YYDKDF (reference sequence).

The material sequenced was naive CD8+ T cells sorted from blood. The source of this sequence is a man aged 18 to 29 in good health. The chain has TRBV15 and TRBJ2-7, with 8 bases fitting TRBD1. CDR3 loop: CATSRLLVDRVGVYEQYF. CDR3 coding DNA: TGTGCCACCAGCAGATTGTTGGTGGACAGGGTCGGGGTCTACGAGCAGTACTTC.